What follows is one T cell receptor (beta chain) and its context. The antigen is not known. The data derive from a study of shared clonotypes between healthy human individuals. Study outcomes and limitations: Sample collection involved blood only; tissue repertoires are likely different.

CDR3 length: 12 amino acids. V lost 7 bases and J lost 6; bases outside the gene matches: 7. CDR1 SQVTM and CDR2 ANQGSEA come from the germline V gene. Assay used: immunoSEQ multiplex PCR; TCRdb lists only in-frame clones, some missing. The sample records some 470,000 clones, 75% to 85% being singletons. The sequencing input was PBMCs. The clonotype was recovered from a woman aged 40-49 years in good health. Some clones in this sample may be carry-over from other donors' samples. This chain links TRBV29-1 with TRBJ1-1; 8 bases line up with TRBD1. CDR3 sequence reads: CSGKDRVAEAFF. In nucleotides, the CDR3 is TGCAGCGGGAAGGACAGGGTCGCTGAAGCTTTCTTT.